This TCR beta chain was sequenced in a study of HIV-infected patients and healthy controls. Roughly three months, about 14 weeks, into antiretroviral therapy, follow-up blood was collected. All unsorted peripheral T cells were captured because whole blood was used without fractionation. Alpha and beta constant-region primers primed reverse transcription of approximately 460 ng RNA. Each of the alpha and beta chains got its own library through chain-specific third strand synthesis with indices. TCRdb re-called the 5' RACE reads through MiXCR, storing one row per CDR3 protein. Of several thousand distinct CDR3 sequences listed, about 10% were seen once; the top ten hold under 20%. This material consisted of blood, taken during antiretroviral therapy. This TCR was sampled from an adult with HIV infection.

CDR3 nucleotides: TGTGCCAGCAGCCCGGCCGGGACCATGAACACTGAAGCTTTCTTT. It codes for CASSPAGTMNTEAFF. The chain employs TRBV9 and TRBJ1-1, with D possibly matching TRBD1 (5 bases). The CDR3 extends over 15 amino acids. From germline, CDR1 is SGDLS and CDR2 YYNGEE. Trimming pared 4 bases from V and 0 bases from J, leaving 13 bases between.